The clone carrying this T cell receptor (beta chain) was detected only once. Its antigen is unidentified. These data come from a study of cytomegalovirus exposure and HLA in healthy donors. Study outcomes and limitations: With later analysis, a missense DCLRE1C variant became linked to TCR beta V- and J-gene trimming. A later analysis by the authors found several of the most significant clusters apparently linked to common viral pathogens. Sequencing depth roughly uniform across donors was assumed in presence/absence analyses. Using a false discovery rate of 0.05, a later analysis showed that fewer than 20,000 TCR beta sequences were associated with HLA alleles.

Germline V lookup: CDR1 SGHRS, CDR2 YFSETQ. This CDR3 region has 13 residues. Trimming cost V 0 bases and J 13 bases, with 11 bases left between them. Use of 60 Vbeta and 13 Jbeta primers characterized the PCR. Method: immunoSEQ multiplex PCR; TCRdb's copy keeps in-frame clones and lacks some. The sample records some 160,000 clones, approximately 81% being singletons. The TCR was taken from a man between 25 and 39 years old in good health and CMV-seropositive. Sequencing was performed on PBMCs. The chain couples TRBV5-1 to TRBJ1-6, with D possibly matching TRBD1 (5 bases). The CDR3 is CASSLEGDFPLHF. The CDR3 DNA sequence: TGCGCCAGCAGCTTGGAAGGGGACTTTCCCCTCCACTTT.